This record concerns one T cell receptor (beta chain) sequence. Its matching antigen is unknown. This sample was taken from a study of cytomegalovirus exposure and HLA in healthy donors. In the study overall: When 300 to 400 donors were genotyped, approximately 80% of them were found to fall in the Caucasian-associated ancestry cluster.

Findings and caveats of the study: Prior analysis indicated that the majority of TCR beta V segments exhibited productivity approximately 90% or approximately 30% of the time.

Vbeta (60) and Jbeta (13) primers were used in the PCR. Produced via immunoSEQ multiplex PCR; TCRdb's table is partial and in-frame only. The table shows about 120,000 clones, with approximately 71% occurring only once. Sequencing input: PBMCs. This TCR was recovered from a woman aged 45-60 years in good health and CMV-seronegative.

The CDR3 sequence: CASNVGEGTGELFF. CDR3 in DNA: TGTGCCAGTAATGTGGGAGAAGGCACCGGGGAGCTGTTTTTT. The chain has TRBV19 and TRBJ2-2; TRBD2 is a possible D gene (5 bases). Germline assignment: CDR1 LNHDA and CDR2 SQIVND (reference sequence). The CDR3 has 14 residues. The V and J ends lost 7 bases and 4 bases respectively, with 13 bases between them.